These 32 T cell receptor beta chains were sequenced from one sample in a study of T-cell reconstitution after alpha-beta-depleted transplantation in children. This sample's TCRbeta library carried unique molecular identifier barcodes. TCRdb reanalysed the PCR reads using MiXCR and keeps one entry per CDR3 protein. This sample has 280,000 or so distinct CDR3 sequences; more than 9% occur once, and the top ten carry 23%. The specimen was peripheral blood, collected 180 days after TCRalphabeta/CD19-depleted stem cell transplant. The origin of the receptors is a male patient aged 2 to 10 who had a stem cell transplant for chronic granulomatous disease, so the T cells may come from the graft donor.

The V and J genes are TRBV12-5 and TRBJ1-1, with D possibly being TRBD1 (6 bases). Per germline, CDR1 LGHNT and CDR2 FRNRAP. This CDR3 spans 15 amino acids. Deletions cut 5 bases from V and 4 bases from J, with 17 bases between. CDR3 coding DNA: TGTGCTAGTGGTCCGTCACCAGGGGTTGTCACTGAAGCTTTCTTT. Amino acid sequence: CASGPSPGVVTEAFF.

Worth noting for this clonotype: Given a much more abundant clone one base away, this may be a read error. The rearrangement joins TRBV12-3 or TRBV12-4 to TRBJ2-1, with 8 bases matching TRBD2. V was clipped by 6 bases and J by 5 bases; unmatched bases: 9. This CDR3 has 15 residues. This CDR3 reads CASRPLLAADNEQFF. The CDR3 DNA is TGTGCCAGCAGGCCCCTACTAGCGGCTGACAATGAGCAGTTCTTC.

Many counts were recorded for this clonotype. The V call is TRBV24-1, the J call TRBJ2-1, with D possibly matching TRBD2 (6 bases). The CDR3 loop spans 18 amino acids. Germline V gene sequence: CDR1 KGHDR, CDR2 SFDVKD. V was cut by 4 bases and J by 2 bases, with 20 bases left in between. CDR3 in DNA: TGTGCCACCAGTGAATCCCGACTAGTTTCAGGCCCCTACAATGAGCAGTTCTTC. Amino acid sequence: CATSESRLVSGPYNEQFF.

In this sample, this clonotype turned up many times. The chain has TRBV7-2 and TRBJ2-3; 10 bases are shared with TRBD2. CDR1 and CDR2 (germline): SGHTA, FQGNSA. V lost 4 bases to trimming and J lost 0 bases; unmatched junction nucleotides: 7. This CDR3 has 17 residues. The CDR3 DNA follows: TGTGCCAGCAGCTCCTCCATACTAGCGGGGAGCACAGATACGCAGTATTTT. Translation gives CASSSSILAGSTDTQYF.

The chain recombines TRBV10-3 with TRBJ2-7, with D perhaps TRBD2 (5 bases). This CDR3 spans 13 amino acids. V was clipped by 7 bases and J by 4 bases, with 14 bases between them. Germline V lookup: CDR1 ENHRY, CDR2 SYGVKD. The CDR3 DNA follows: TGTGCCATCACCGAGGACTCCAGATACGAGCAGTACTTC. This translates into CAITEDSRYEQYF.

This clonotype was observed many times. The genes are TRBV20-1 and TRBJ2-1; TRBD2 matches 14 bases. V trimming: 7 bases; J trimming: 1 base; junction bases outside the gene matches: 12. Germline V gene lookup returns CDR1 DFQATT and CDR2 SNEGSKA (reference sequence). The CDR3 length is 18 residues. In DNA form, the CDR3 reads TGCAGTGTCAGACCCGGGACTAGCGGGAGTTTGTCCTACAATGAGCAGTTCTTC. It is translated as CSVRPGTSGSLSYNEQFF.

The table lists this clonotype with many counts. The rearrangement uses TRBV11-2 and TRBJ2-1, with 7 bases fitting TRBD2. The V gene end was trimmed by 5 bases and the J gene end by 5 bases; junction bases not matched to a gene: 6. In germline, CDR1 is SGHAT, CDR2 FQNNGV. The CDR3 spans 14 residues. The CDR3 bases are TGTGCCAGCAGCGTTAGCGGGCACAACAATGAGCAGTTCTTC. The encoded protein is CASSVSGHNNEQFF.

This clonotype was detected many times. This chain links TRBV5-1 with TRBJ2-2, with 8 nucleotides matching TRBD1. This CDR3 has 16 residues. Germline trimming cut 2 bases from V and 6 bases from J; bases unmatched to any gene: 9. CDR1 and CDR2 (germline): SGHRS, YFSETQ. The CDR3 nucleotides are TGCGCCAGCAGCTTCGGACAGGGAGCTAAGGCCGGGGAGCTGTTTTTT. This codes for CASSFGQGAKAGELFF.

This clonotype was detected ten times or more. The chain is built from TRBV20-1 and TRBJ1-4; unclear D gene. There are 14 residues in the CDR3. The germline V and J ends were trimmed by 2 bases and 0 bases, with 7 bases remaining between them. Germline lookup yields CDR1 DFQATT and CDR2 SNEGSKA (reference sequence). This CDR3 reads CSARQAATNEKLFF. DNA of the CDR3: TGCAGTGCTAGACAGGCTGCAACTAATGAAAAACTGTTTTTT.

The rearrangement joins TRBV5-6 to TRBJ2-1, with TRBD1 matching 11 bases. The germline V gene has CDR1 SGHDT and CDR2 YYEEEE. CDR3 size: 15 residues. J gave up 4 bases and V 5 bases, and 5 bases lay outside the gene matches. CDR3 sequence (DNA): TGTGCCAGCAGGAGCGGGACAGGGGGTTACAATGAGCAGTTCTTC. This codes for CASRSGTGGYNEQFF.

By frequency in the sample, this clonotype is medium-sized. The junction shows a germline mismatch at one end, possibly a read error. The CDR3 nucleotides are TGTGCCAGCAGTTTAGGTTCGGCGGAGACCCAGTACTTC. Translated, it gives CASSLGSAETQYF. The chain carries TRBV5-1 and TRBJ2-5; D gene uncertain. This CDR3 is built from 13 residues. Looked up from germline, CDR1 is SGHRS and CDR2 is YFSETQ. Full variable domain (remainder filled in from reference TRBV5-1 and TRBJ2-5): KAGVTQTPRYLIKTRGQQVTLSCSPISGHRSVSWYQQTPGQGLQFLFEYFSETQRNKGNFPGRFSGRQFSNSRSEMNVSTLELGDSALYLCASSLGSAETQYFGPGTRLLVL.

This clonotype was detected ten times or more. The chain carries TRBV18 and TRBJ2-3; D not certain. Germline-derived CDR1 and CDR2 are KGHSH and LQKENI. The CDR3 runs 13 residues. V shed 0 bases and J shed 5 bases, with 6 bases lying between them. The CDR3 DNA follows: TGTGCCAGCTCACCACCCATGGGAGATACGCAGTATTTT. The encoded protein is CASSPPMGDTQYF.

This clonotype was observed at least ten times. This chain links TRBV7-9 with TRBJ1-2, with D maybe TRBD1 (6 bases). In germline, CDR1 is SEHNR, CDR2 FQNEAQ (reference sequence). The CDR3 is 16 residues long. Trimming cost V 5 bases and J 4 bases, with 20 bases left between them. As DNA, the CDR3 is TGTGCCAGCAGCCCCCCCCAGGATACAGGGAGCTATGGCTACACCTTC. Protein sequence: CASSPPQDTGSYGYTF.

This clonotype has ten or more counts. This chain links TRBV5-1 with TRBJ1-1; D gene unclear. Germline CDR1 and CDR2: SGHRS and YFSETQ. V dropped 2 bases and J dropped 3 bases, with 2 bases sitting between them. The length of the CDR3 is 11 residues. DNA for the CDR3: TGCGCCAGCAGCTTAGACACTGAAGCTTTCTTT. Translating it yields CASSLDTEAFF.

This clonotype was picked up many times. The CDR3 DNA reads as TGCGCCAGCAGCCACGGACTAGCGGGAGTGTACAATGAGCAGTTCTTC. Translating gives CASSHGLAGVYNEQFF. The chain combines TRBV4-3 with TRBJ2-1, with 13 bases matching TRBD2. Germline CDR1 and CDR2: LGHNA and YSLEER. The CDR3 is made up of 16 amino acids. The J segment lost 4 bases and the V segment lost 3 bases, leaving 3 bases of the junction unmatched.

This clonotype was counted many times. The V gene is TRBV7-8, the J gene TRBJ2-1, with 12 bases fitting TRBD2. This CDR3 comprises 17 residues. J lost 0 bases, V lost 5 bases, and 5 bases had no gene match. Per germline, CDR1 SGHVS and CDR2 FQNEAQ. The DNA for the CDR3 is TGTGCCAGCAGCACCAGGACTAGCGGGAACTCCTACAATGAGCAGTTCTTC. Amino acids: CASSTRTSGNSYNEQFF. The variable domain in full, completed from reference TRBV7-8 and TRBJ2-1, reads GAGVSQSPRYKVAKRGQDVALRCDPISGHVSLFWYQQALGQGPEFLTYFQNEAQLDKSGLPSDRFFAERPEGSVSTLKIQRTQQEDSAVYLCASSTRTSGNSYNEQFFGPGTRLTVL.

This clonotype was found many times. V gene TRBV7-2 combines with J gene TRBJ1-2; no reliable D call. This CDR3 has 12 amino acids. Trimming removed 2 bases at V and 8 bases at J, with 9 bases between. Germline CDR1 SGHTA, CDR2 FQGNSA. The CDR3 spells CASSLHQNGYTF. The CDR3 nucleotides are TGTGCCAGCAGCTTACACCAGAACGGCTACACCTTC.

Worth noting for this clonotype: An end of the junction differs from the germline gene, which may be a read error. This chain connects TRBV11-2 to TRBJ2-1; 8 bases line up with TRBD2. The length of the CDR3 is 19 residues. CDR1 is SGHAT, CDR2 FQNNGV, per germline. CDR3 in DNA: TGTCCCAGCAGCATCGTAGCGGGGACCCATCTTAAGGCTTACAATAAGCAGTTCTTC. Its protein product is CPSSIVAGTHLKAYNKQFF.

Notes on this clonotype: Possible read error: a much larger clone is one base away. V is TRBV28 and J is TRBJ1-5, with unresolved D. The CDR3 runs to 14 residues. Germline CDR1 and CDR2: MDHEN and SYDVKM. V lost 4 bases, J lost 9 bases, and 16 bases lay in between. The CDR3 here is CASSSTGIIMPQHF. DNA of the CDR3: TGTGCCAGCAGTTCTACCGGGATAATTATGCCCCAGCATTTT.

The table lists this clonotype with many counts. This chain links TRBV15 with TRBJ1-5; the match to TRBD1 covers 10 bases. Germline V gives CDR1 LNHNV, CDR2 YYDKDF (reference sequence). With 5 bases clipped from V and 3 bases from J, the junction kept 7 bases outside the gene matches. The CDR3 extends over 16 amino acids. The CDR3 here is CATSVRQGAFNQPQHF. The DNA of the CDR3 is TGTGCCACCAGCGTCCGACAGGGGGCTTTCAATCAGCCCCAGCATTTT.

This clonotype was detected once. The junction and the germline gene differ at one end; a read error may be behind it. V gene TRBV5-1 combines with J gene TRBJ2-7; the D gene is possibly TRBD1 (6 bases). The CDR3 covers 12 residues. Germline V lookup: CDR1 SGHRS, CDR2 YFSETQ. CDR3 bases: TGCGTCAGCAGCTCACAGGGTTACGAGCAGTACTTC. As protein: CVSSSQGYEQYF.

This clonotype was observed at least ten times. The chain employs TRBV5-1 and TRBJ1-3; no clear D gene. CDR1 and CDR2 (germline): SGHRS, YFSETQ. The V gene lost 0 bases and the J gene lost 2 bases, with 3 bases spanning the gap. The CDR3 has 13 residues. For the CDR3, the DNA is TGCGCCAGCAGCTTGGTCCCTGGAAACACCATATATTTT. It is translated as CASSLVPGNTIYF.

Written as DNA, the CDR3 is TGTGCCAGCAACCCAGGAGACGATAATTCACCCCTCCACTTT. Residues: CASNPGDDNSPLHF. The V call is TRBV28, the J call TRBJ1-6; D not certain. V shed 7 bases and J shed 5 bases, with 12 bases lying between them. The CDR3 covers 14 residues. Germline assignment: CDR1 MDHEN and CDR2 SYDVKM.

This clonotype was recorded at least ten times. The chain couples TRBV7-3 to TRBJ1-6; no reliable D call. CDR1 and CDR2 (germline): SGHTA, FQGTGA. V lost 2 bases and J 9 bases, leaving 8 bases between the germline ends. The CDR3 has 13 residues. The CDR3 region has the DNA TGTGCCAGCAGCTTAGCGTTCGGTTCACCCCTCCACTTT. It translates to CASSLAFGSPLHF.

This clonotype was counted at least ten times. The chain joins TRBV7-6 to TRBJ2-7; tentatively, D is TRBD1 (6 bases). The V gene's germline CDR1 is SGHVS and CDR2 FNYEAQ. With 3 bases removed from V and 4 bases from J, the gap between germline ends came to 10 bases. The CDR3 length is 13 residues. CDR3 loop: CASSFRDTYEQYF. The CDR3 region has the DNA TGTGCCAGCAGCTTCCGGGACACGTACGAGCAGTACTTC.

This clonotype was seen at least ten times. V is TRBV7-3 and J is TRBJ2-1; 14 bases agree with TRBD2. The CDR3 has 18 amino acids. Germline loops: CDR1 SGHTA, CDR2 FQGTGA. V shed 1 base and J 10 bases; nucleotides not matched to a gene: 12. The CDR3 DNA reads TGTGCCAGCAGCTTAATGAGGGTCGGGACTAGCGGGAGTGTGGAGCAGTTCTTC. Its translation is CASSLMRVGTSGSVEQFF.

This clonotype was seen at least ten times. The chain is built from TRBV14 and TRBJ2-2; no reliable D call. CDR1 SGHDN and CDR2 FVKESK come from the germline V gene. The V and J ends lost 3 bases and 5 bases respectively, with 7 bases between them. The CDR3 spans 13 residues. The CDR3 reads CASSQVRTGELFF. The CDR3 nucleotides are TGTGCCAGCAGCCAGGTTCGGACCGGGGAGCTGTTTTTT.

This clonotype came up many times. The rearrangement joins TRBV7-2 to TRBJ2-7; 9 nucleotides agree with TRBD1. Trimming removed 0 bases from V and 3 bases from J; junction bases left unmatched: 6. This CDR3 has 16 residues. Per germline, CDR1 SGHTA and CDR2 FQGNSA. CDR3 nucleotide sequence: TGTGCCAGCAGCTTAGCGGGGACAGGGAGAAACTACGAGCAGTACTTC. It is translated as CASSLAGTGRNYEQYF.

This clonotype was found a few times. The chain's CDR3 is CATSDLNGTGEPYEQYF. As DNA, the CDR3 is TGTGCCACCAGTGATTTAAACGGGACAGGGGAACCCTACGAGCAGTACTTC. The chain uses TRBV24-1 and TRBJ2-7; TRBD1 aligns across 10 bases. The CDR3 is 17 amino acids. V was pared by 1 base and J by 2 bases, with 7 bases of the junction left unmatched. CDR1 and CDR2 from the germline V gene are KGHDR and SFDVKD.

In its sample, this clonotype was seen many times. The chain recombines TRBV20-1 with TRBJ2-6; the D is unclear. Deletions cut 5 bases from V and 1 base from J, with 9 bases between. Germline V gives CDR1 DFQATT, CDR2 SNEGSKA (reference sequence). The CDR3 spans 14 residues. The CDR3 coding sequence is TGCAGTGCTTACAAGGGTTCTGGGGCCAACGTCCTGACTTTC. This codes for CSAYKGSGANVLTF.

Only a few counts were recorded for this clonotype. The rearrangement joins TRBV28 to TRBJ2-5; TRBD1 is a possible D gene (6 bases). CDR3 length: 14 residues. The V end was cut by 5 bases, the J end by 6 bases, with 16 bases between. Per the germline V gene, CDR1 is MDHEN and CDR2 is SYDVKM. The DNA for the CDR3 is TGTGCCAGCAGTACCGCCAGGGGAATGAAGACCCAGTACTTC. This sequence encodes CASSTARGMKTQYF.

In its sample, this clonotype was seen many times. The gene calls are TRBV5-5 and TRBJ2-2; 13 bases line up with TRBD2. This CDR3 region has 17 residues. Germline V lookup: CDR1 SGHKS, CDR2 YYEKEE (reference sequence). V lost 4 bases to trimming and J lost 0 bases; unmatched junction nucleotides: 3. The CDR3 protein is CASSAGTSGTNTGELFF. CDR3 DNA sequence: TGTGCCAGCAGCGCCGGGACTAGCGGGACGAACACCGGGGAGCTGTTTTTT.